This TCR beta chain is drawn from a study of blood T cell repertoires in COVID-19. Study as a whole: PBMCs, B-cell-depleted T cells, or T cells provided the cDNA or gDNA that made up the material.

V was clipped by 2 bases and J by 6 bases, with 8 bases between them. The CDR3 spans 13 residues. The germline CDR1 and CDR2 sequences are KGHSY and FQNENV. The assay was immunoSEQ multiplex PCR, and TCRdb's table has in-frame clones only and misses some. Among some 250,000 clones listed, around 85% were seen once. The TCR originated in a woman aged 30 to 39 who had recovered from COVID-19. This chain links TRBV16 with TRBJ2-1; D not certain. Sequencing was performed on peripheral blood. CDR3 in amino acids: CASSQNTANEQFF. DNA for the CDR3: TGTGCCAGCAGCCAAAATACAGCCAATGAGCAGTTCTTC.